The next 2 T cell receptor beta chains were all read from a single sample in a study of blood T cell repertoires in COVID-19. Only in-frame clones appear in the TCRdb table, and some are missing; sequencing was by immunoSEQ multiplex PCR. This sample has roughly 280,000 clones, with 88% found just once. The source material was PBMCs or T cells enriched from blood (not recorded which). Every receptor here comes from a woman aged 45-59 years who had recovered from COVID-19.

The chain's CDR3 is CASSPSSPYERPREQYF. DNA for the CDR3: TGTGCCAGCTCACCATCAAGCCCTTATGAGAGGCCCCGGGAGCAGTACTTC. The chain is built from TRBV18 and TRBJ2-7; D is unclear. Trimming cost V 2 bases and J 7 bases, with 24 bases left between them. From germline, CDR1 is KGHSH and CDR2 LQKENI. The length of the CDR3 is 17 residues.

The chain is built from TRBV25-1 and TRBJ1-3; maybe TRBD1 (5 bases). V was shortened by 4 bases and J by 3 bases, with 19 bases between the two germline ends. The V gene's germline CDR1 is MGHDK and CDR2 SYGVNS. The CDR3 spans 17 residues. The CDR3 DNA reads TGTGCCAGCAGTGGCCATCAACGGGGGGTAATTGGAAACACCATATATTTT. This codes for CASSGHQRGVIGNTIYF. Complete variable domain (other parts from reference TRBV25-1 and TRBJ1-3): EADIYQTPRYLVIGTGKKITLECSQTMGHDKMYWYQQDPGMELHLIHYSYGVNSTEKGDLSSESTVSRIRTEHFPLTLESARPSHTSQYLCASSGHQRGVIGNTIYFGEGSWLTVV.